This TCR beta chain was captured by sequencing in a study of cytomegalovirus exposure and HLA in healthy donors. Overall study context: An early release of data contained roughly 86 million unique TCRs, which came from HLA-typed donors. Findings of the study overall: Evidence from a later analysis indicated that most CMV-associated TCR beta chains looked HLA-restricted.

Trimming pared 3 bases from V and 8 bases from J, leaving 14 bases between. Germline CDR1 reads SEHNR; CDR2 reads FQNEAQ (reference sequence). This CDR3 has 15 residues. Turning to this clone: Its antigen remains unidentified.

The PCR ran on 60 Vbeta and 13 Jbeta primers. The repertoire was sequenced with immunoSEQ multiplex PCR; TCRdb's copy has only in-frame clones and lacks some. Among 100,000 or so clones listed, around 75% were seen once. The TCR was taken from a male donor in good health and CMV-seropositive. V gene TRBV7-9 combines with J gene TRBJ1-6; TRBD1 is a possible D gene (5 bases). Sequencing used PBMCs. The CDR3 loop is CASSLVNRLYSPLHF. CDR3 bases: TGTGCCAGCAGCTTGGTCAACAGGCTTTATTCACCCCTCCACTTT.